The entry that follows covers one T cell receptor (beta chain) sequence. Its antigen is still unknown. This sample is part of a study of cytomegalovirus exposure and HLA in healthy donors. The overall study: Prior work identified around 120 million unique TCR beta sequences in some 180 million T cells. Whole-study results and caveats: Published work reported that the classifier diagnosed cytomegalovirus status with high specificity and sensitivity. Common viral pathogens were later found to be apparently linked to several of the most significant clusters. 164 TCR beta chains were listed as cytomegalovirus-associated.

This CDR3 comprises 18 residues. Trimming at V came to 6 bases and at J to 0 bases, leaving 13 bases not matched to a gene. CDR1 and CDR2 (germline): MRHNA, SNTAGT. The PCR ran on 60 Vbeta and 13 Jbeta primers. Profiling relied on immunoSEQ multiplex PCR, and the TCRdb table lists in-frame clones only, not all of them. The table includes 130,000 or so clones, just under 80% detected once. Material for sequencing was PBMCs. The V call is TRBV6-4, the J call TRBJ2-1; 8 bases map to TRBD2. The clonotype originates from a woman in her late teens or twenties in good health and CMV-seronegative. In DNA, the CDR3 is TGTGCCAGCAGCCGGGGGGCGGGAGGTTGGAGCTCCTACAATGAGCAGTTCTTC. The encoded protein is CASSRGAGGWSSYNEQFF.